The present T cell receptor beta chain was sequenced within a study of blood T cell repertoires in COVID-19 (dated by TCRdb to 2020 to 2021). Concerning the study at large: Collaborator samples came from the United States, Italy and Spain and covered acute and convalescent phases of COVID-19. The prospective study material was composed of cDNA or gDNA derived from T cells, B-cell-depleted T cells, or PBMCs. Deeply sampled blood TCRbeta repertoires from subjects exposed to, actively infected with, or recovered from COVID-19 were included in the dataset. The repertoires were released in a freely available public database meant as a resource for research on the immune response to SARS-CoV-2. The samples were drawn from two sources: the first 160 participants of the ongoing ImmuneRACE study, and 950 to 1,500 subjects contributed by 6 global collaborators. Nearly every sample came with metadata listing a de-identified subject ID, COVID-19 status, age in years and sex. Where available, HLA class I and class II types were taken from metadata supplied by the sample provider and were not determined by assay-based typing.

CDR1 and CDR2 are read off the germline V gene as KGHSH and LQKENI. Including cysteine and phenylalanine, the CDR3 has 16 amino acids. The CDR3 DNA has 48 bases and is translated from base 1. The germline V and J ends show losses of 0 bases and 2 bases respectively, and no gene match explains 7 bases of the junction. In the prospective study, participants were about 18 to 89 years old, resided in about two dozen geographic areas of the United States, and were enrolled through a virtual design. In the prospective study, cohorts were assigned on the basis of participant-reported clinical history obtained from a screening survey and a study questionnaire. Recovered participants in ImmuneRACE Cohort 3 were defined by two consecutive negative NP/OP PCR tests, clearance by a healthcare professional, or resolution of symptoms. Mobile phlebotomists in the prospective study collected whole blood, serum and a nasopharyngeal or oropharyngeal swab from every participant. Additional blood draws and questionnaires over a 2-month period could optionally be provided by prospective study participants. Before DNA extraction, blood samples from the prospective study were shipped at room temperature or frozen.

The immunoSEQ Assay, a bias-controlled multiplex PCR, was used to amplify TCRbeta CDR3 regions from genomic DNA. As for the authors' bioinformatics: The number of nucleated cells in each sample was estimated from the amplification of reference gene primers within the assay. To quantify the absolute abundance of each unique TCRbeta CDR3 rearrangement, sequence reads were collapsed and filtered. For each sample, productive Simpson clonality was calculated as the square root of Simpson's diversity index over productive rearrangements. In its TCRdb copy, this immuneACCESS table keeps in-frame sequences only and misses some clones. Where compared with another copy, unresolved V genes explain less than half of these, and the others have no known cause. V and J calls and clone size come straight from that table; D and trimming were deduced from the DNA. Counted in this sample were about 320,000 clones; around 84% of them appeared once. The ten most abundant clones make up about 10% of the sample.

Details on this clone: The specificity of this receptor is unknown. No clone much larger than this one lies a single base away; base qualities are absent.

Beyond this particular receptor, the publication reports: How much clinical and demographic metadata was included differed by source and by participant, and the metadata was provided uncurated.

The chain couples TRBV18 to TRBJ2-7, with 7 bases aligning to TRBD1. The source material was PBMCs or T cells enriched from blood (not recorded which). This TCR derives from a woman between 18 and 29 years old who had recovered from COVID-19. The CDR3: CASSPPYGQATYEQYF. The DNA sequence reads TGTGCCAGCTCACCACCGTACGGACAGGCCACCTACGAGCAGTACTTC.